The 29 T cell receptor beta chains below come from one sample, sequenced in a study of blood T cells in healthy people across ages. The second PCR ran roughly 7 to 11 cycles with a sample-barcoded 5' primer and J-beta primers. TCRdb used MiXCR to reprocess the 5' RACE reads, holding one entry per CDR3 protein. This table has 600,000 to 1,000,000 distinct CDR3 sequences, 55% to 70% appearing once. The specimen sequenced was blood. Receptors were obtained from a man aged 25 to 40 in good health.

The rearrangement links TRBV27 to TRBJ2-5; no reliable D call. The CDR3 runs to 15 residues. V lost 7 bases to trimming and J lost 11 bases, with 26 bases between them. Germline values: CDR1 MNHEY, CDR2 SMNVEV (reference sequence). CDR3: CASTHLGWVTDEQYF. The CDR3 DNA sequence: TGTGCCAGCACCCACCTCGGATGGGTTACCGATGAGCAGTACTTC.

V and J are TRBV10-3 and TRBJ1-5, with 8 bases aligning to TRBD1. V lost 7 bases, J lost 7 bases, and 9 bases stayed unmatched. The CDR3 spans 14 residues. Germline CDR1 and CDR2: ENHRY and SYGVKD. The DNA for the CDR3 is TGTGCCATCAAAGGTGCGGGGACAGGCCAGCCCCAGCATTTT. Its protein is CAIKGAGTGQPQHF.

The chain carries TRBV10-3 and TRBJ2-1; 8 positions match TRBD2. The germline gives CDR1 ENHRY, CDR2 SYGVKD. The J segment lost 0 bases and the V segment lost 4 bases, leaving 11 bases of the junction unmatched. There are 18 residues in the CDR3. CDR3 sequence (DNA): TGTGCCATCAGTGGGGTAGGGGTAGCGGGGTACTCCTACAATGAGCAGTTCTTC. It specifies CAISGVGVAGYSYNEQFF.

This clonotype was counted a single time. The V and J genes are TRBV7-9 and TRBJ2-1, with D unresolved. Germline CDR1 SEHNR, CDR2 FQNEAQ (reference sequence). The CDR3 contains 11 residues. Deletions cut 5 bases from V and 7 bases from J, with 6 bases between. The CDR3 region is CASSSENEQFF. The CDR3 nucleotides are TGTGCCAGCAGCAGCGAGAATGAGCAGTTCTTC.

This clonotype was detected a few times. The chain links TRBV7-8 to TRBJ2-5; TRBD2 matches 8 bases. V lost 7 bases to trimming and J lost 4 bases; unmatched junction nucleotides: 8. CDR1 is SGHVS, CDR2 FQNEAQ, per germline. The CDR3 is 14 amino acids. Written as DNA, the CDR3 is TGTGCCAGCAATCCGGGACTAGGATTAGAGACCCAGTACTTC. This gives the protein CASNPGLGLETQYF.

This clonotype was counted between two and nine times. The rearrangement uses TRBV10-3 and TRBJ2-5; D is possibly TRBD1 (6 bases). The germline V and J ends were trimmed by 0 bases and 0 bases, with 8 bases remaining between them. Germline CDR1 and CDR2: ENHRY and SYGVKD. The CDR3 runs 15 residues. CDR3 DNA sequence: TGTGCCATCAGTGAGTCTACAGGGTACCAAGAGACCCAGTACTTC. It translates to CAISESTGYQETQYF.

The chain recombines TRBV18 with TRBJ2-5; D is unresolved. The CDR3 covers 12 residues. Per germline, CDR1 KGHSH and CDR2 LQKENI. The germline V and J ends were trimmed by 2 bases and 3 bases, with 4 bases remaining between them. CDR3 loop: CASSPDEETQYF. For the CDR3, the DNA is TGTGCCAGCTCACCAGACGAAGAGACCCAGTACTTC.

The genes are TRBV12-3 or TRBV12-4 and TRBJ2-1; D may be TRBD1 or TRBD2 (5 bases each). V dropped 7 bases and J dropped 5 bases, with 12 bases sitting between them. The CDR3 covers 13 residues. CDR3 amino acids: CASKGPNHNEQFF. CDR3 DNA sequence: TGTGCCAGCAAGGGACCTAATCACAATGAGCAGTTCTTC.

V usage is TRBV6-5 and J usage is TRBJ1-6, with TRBD1 identical over 10 bases. The germline V gene encodes CDR1 MNHEY and CDR2 SVGAGI. The CDR3 is made up of 14 amino acids. V lost 7 bases to trimming and J lost 10 bases; unmatched junction nucleotides: 7. The CDR3 DNA sequence: TGTGCCAGCACGAGGGACAGGGGCCTATCACCCCTCCACTTT. Its protein is CASTRDRGLSPLHF.

This chain links TRBV12-3 or TRBV12-4 with TRBJ1-2, with 10 bases aligning to TRBD1. With 7 bases clipped from V and 7 bases from J, the junction kept 6 bases outside the gene matches. CDR3 length equals 13 residues. For the CDR3, the DNA is TGTGCCAGCACCTTGACAGGGGGCGGTGGCTACACCTTC. Translating it yields CASTLTGGGGYTF.

This rearrangement joins TRBV14 to TRBJ1-2; D call uncertain. V was trimmed by 1 base and J by 8 bases, leaving 14 bases between them. The CDR3 has 14 amino acids. Per germline, CDR1 SGHDN and CDR2 FVKESK. This CDR3 reads CASSQGGLREGYTF. CDR3 nucleotides: TGTGCCAGCAGCCAAGGCGGTTTAAGAGAAGGCTACACCTTC.

The chain links TRBV7-2 to TRBJ2-6; 7 bases are shared with TRBD1. Per germline, CDR1 SGHTA and CDR2 FQGNSA. The CDR3 covers 15 residues. Losses at the gene ends were 5 bases for V and 4 bases for J; bases not matched to a gene: 5. The CDR3 spells CASSRDRVGANVLTF. The CDR3, as DNA: TGTGCCAGCAGCCGAGACAGGGTAGGGGCCAACGTCCTGACTTTC.

The chain combines TRBV6-1 with TRBJ2-4, with TRBD2 identical over 11 bases. The J call may be incorrect, as the DNA end agrees better with TRBJ2-7. This CDR3 comprises 18 residues. Germline CDR1 is MNHNS and CDR2 is SASEGT. As DNA, the CDR3 is TGTGCCAGCAACAAAAGGAGGAGGGGACTAGCGGAAACCTACGAGCAGTACTTC. The encoded protein is CASNKRRRGLAETYEQYF.

The chain is built from TRBV7-2 and TRBJ2-4; the D gene is possibly TRBD1 (5 bases). With the DNA end fitting TRBJ2-7 better, the J assignment may be wrong. The CDR3 has 18 amino acids. CDR1 and CDR2 (germline): SGHTA, FQGNSA. The CDR3 loop reads CASSLDPCRGRLIYEQYF. The CDR3 nucleotides read TGTGCCAGCAGCTTAGACCCATGTAGGGGCAGGCTTATCTACGAGCAGTACTTC.

The chain couples TRBV9 to TRBJ2-1; 7 bases align to TRBD1. The J call may be in error: the DNA end matches TRBJ2-7 better. Germline V lookup: CDR1 SGDLS, CDR2 YYNGEE. CDR3 length equals 15 residues. The CDR3 nucleotides are TGTGCCAGCAGCGAGGTTGTAGGGGGCCTCAATGAGCAGTACTTC. This sequence encodes CASSEVVGGLNEQYF.

The chain carries TRBV7-2 and TRBJ2-5, with 15 bases matching TRBD2. The J call may be faulty, since TRBJ2-7 better matches the DNA end. This CDR3 has 16 residues. Looked up from germline, CDR1 is SGHTA and CDR2 is FQGNSA. CDR3 nucleotides: TGTGCCAGCAGCTCCGGGACTAGCGGGAGGCGGTACGAGCAGTACTTC. Translation gives CASSSGTSGRRYEQYF.

This clonotype was counted a few times. The chain combines TRBV15 with TRBJ2-5; 7 bases match TRBD1. Germline assignment: CDR1 LNHNV and CDR2 YYDKDF (reference sequence). The CDR3 spans 13 residues. V gave up 3 bases and J gave up 4 bases; unmatched junction bases: 2. CDR3 protein: CATSSYRGETQYF. CDR3 in DNA: TGTGCCACCAGCAGCTACAGGGGAGAGACCCAGTACTTC.

The V gene is TRBV9, the J gene TRBJ2-5, with D hard to call. V lost 3 bases, J lost 5 bases, and 11 bases lay in between. From germline, CDR1 is SGDLS and CDR2 YYNGEE. CDR3 length: 13 residues. The CDR3 bases are TGTGCCAGCAGCGGAAGGGTTTTCGAGACCCAGTACTTC. It specifies CASSGRVFETQYF. Drawing the rest from reference TRBV9 and TRBJ2-5, the complete variable domain is DSGVTQTPKHLITATGQRVTLRCSPRSGDLSVYWYQQSLDQGLQFLIQYYNGEERAKGNILERFSAQQFPDLHSELNLSSLELGDSALYFCASSGRVFETQYFGPGTRLLVL.

The chain links TRBV20-1 to TRBJ2-1; 8 positions match TRBD2. Germline CDR1 is DFQATT and CDR2 is SNEGSKA (reference sequence). The CDR3 consists of 14 residues. The V segment lost 5 bases and the J segment 9 bases; nucleotides outside the gene matches: 12. The CDR3 DNA follows: TGCAGTGCTCCCCAGCAGAGCGGGAGTGGTGAGCAGTTCTTC. Amino acids: CSAPQQSGSGEQFF.

This clonotype was seen many times. Since a much larger clone is just one base distant, this may be a read error. This rearrangement joins TRBV29-1 to TRBJ2-1; possibly TRBD2 for D (5 bases). Germline CDR1 reads SQVTM; CDR2 reads ANQGSEA. This CDR3 region has 12 residues. Deletions cut 4 bases from V and 8 bases from J, with 12 bases between. The CDR3 sequence: CSVGLWGDEQFF. The CDR3 DNA sequence: TGCAGCGTTGGGTTATGGGGAGATGAGCAGTTCTTC.

This clonotype was counted a few times. J is TRBJ2-7 and V is TRBV28, with TRBD1 identical over 8 bases. With 6 bases clipped from V and 6 bases from J, the junction kept 13 bases outside the gene matches. Germline CDR1 is MDHEN and CDR2 is SYDVKM. The CDR3 contains 15 residues. The CDR3 loop reads CASRHPGTGSIEQYF. The CDR3 nucleotides read TGTGCCAGCAGACATCCCGGGACAGGTAGCATCGAGCAGTACTTC. The full variable domain, its missing parts supplied by reference TRBV28 and TRBJ2-7, is DVKVTQSSRYLVKRTGEKVFLECVQDMDHENMFWYRQDPGLGLRLIYFSYDVKMKEKGDIPEGYSVSREKKERFSLILESASTNQTSMYLCASRHPGTGSIEQYFGPGTRLTVT.

This clonotype was found many times. The chain is built from TRBV29-1 and TRBJ2-3, with D hard to call. The CDR3 consists of 12 residues. The germline CDR1 and CDR2 sequences are SQVTM and ANQGSEA. Trimming took off 4 bases at V and 1 base at J, with 6 bases between the two ends. The CDR3 bases are TGCAGCGTTGTTGAGGGCACAGATACGCAGTATTTT. It codes for CSVVEGTDTQYF.

This clonotype was observed a single time. This chain uses TRBV5-1 with TRBJ1-2; tentative D call: TRBD1 (6 bases). The CDR3 has 15 amino acids. Germline loops: CDR1 SGHRS, CDR2 YFSETQ. V was shortened by 0 bases and J by 4 bases, with 13 bases between the two germline ends. The chain's CDR3 is CASSLGTATVYGYTF. The CDR3 nucleotides are TGCGCCAGCAGCTTGGGGACAGCCACAGTCTATGGCTACACCTTC.

The V and J genes are TRBV19 and TRBJ1-4, with 9 nucleotides matching TRBD1. The CDR3 runs 13 residues. V shed 7 bases and J 6 bases; nucleotides not matched to a gene: 3. CDR1 is LNHDA and CDR2 is SQIVND in the germline V gene (reference sequence). CDR3 coding DNA: TGTGCCAGTACCCGACAGGGGGATGAAAAACTGTTTTTT. Protein sequence: CASTRQGDEKLFF.

The genes are TRBV4-3 and TRBJ2-1, with 9 bases that match TRBD2. The CDR3 is made up of 17 amino acids. Germline V gene data show CDR1 as LGHNA and CDR2 as YSLEER. The J segment lost 5 bases and the V segment lost 0 bases, leaving 8 bases of the junction unmatched. The CDR3 loop reads CASSQDFRLAGNNEQFF. The CDR3 DNA follows: TGCGCCAGCAGCCAAGATTTTCGGCTAGCGGGAAACAATGAGCAGTTCTTC.

The genes are TRBV12-3 or TRBV12-4 and TRBJ1-6; D not certain. The ends were cut back, 4 bases at V and 9 bases at J, with 7 bases in the middle. This CDR3 region has 12 residues. The CDR3 sequence is CASSSEISPLHF. CDR3 DNA: TGTGCCAGCAGTTCGGAAATTTCACCCCTCCACTTT.

This chain links TRBV7-9 with TRBJ2-7; possibly TRBD1 for D (6 bases). Germline V lookup: CDR1 SEHNR, CDR2 FQNEAQ (reference sequence). CDR3 size: 14 residues. V was pared by 5 bases and J by 3 bases, with 14 bases between. This CDR3 reads CASSTWDKIYEQYF. For the CDR3, the DNA is TGTGCCAGCAGCACCTGGGACAAAATCTACGAGCAGTACTTC. Full variable domain (remainder filled in from reference TRBV7-9 and TRBJ2-7): DTGVSQNPRHKITKRGQNVTFRCDPISEHNRLYWYRQTLGQGPEFLTYFQNEAQLEKSRLLSDRFSAERPKGSFSTLEIQRTEQGDSAMYLCASSTWDKIYEQYFGPGTRLTVT.

This clonotype was seen a handful of times. The chain is built from TRBV29-1 and TRBJ1-1; a weak D match, TRBD1 (5 bases). The ends were cut back, 7 bases at V and 6 bases at J, with 18 bases in the middle. This CDR3 comprises 13 residues. Per germline, CDR1 SQVTM and CDR2 ANQGSEA. The CDR3 DNA reads TGCAGCGCAACACCCGGGGCGGGCGCTGAAGCTTTCTTT. Translation gives CSATPGAGAEAFF.

This clonotype was detected only a few times. The chain has TRBV10-3 and TRBJ2-1; 11 bases match TRBD2. Per germline, CDR1 ENHRY and CDR2 SYGVKD. The CDR3 sequence is 14 residues long. Germline trimming cut 3 bases from V and 9 bases from J; bases unmatched to any gene: 4. CDR3: CAISDPSGGLEQFF. Written as DNA, the CDR3 is TGTGCCATCAGTGATCCTAGCGGGGGGCTTGAGCAGTTCTTC.